The clone carrying this TCR beta chain has more than one count but fewer than ten. What it recognizes is unknown. The entry originates in a study of cytomegalovirus exposure and HLA in healthy donors. Turning to the study itself: Roughly 80 million unique TCRs from HLA-typed donors made up an early data release.

Amplification used 60 Vbeta primers and 13 Jbeta primers. The data were produced by immunoSEQ multiplex PCR, yet TCRdb's version contains in-frame clones alone and is incomplete. This sample has fewer than 200,000 clones, with around 80% found just once. Study findings and constraints: A later analysis linked a missense variant in DCLRE1C to the trimming of TCR beta V and J genes.

V shed 1 base and J 7 bases; nucleotides not matched to a gene: 2. Germline assignment: CDR1 LGHNA and CDR2 YNFKEQ. The length of the CDR3 is 15 residues. The clonotype comes from a woman between 45 and 60 years old in good health and CMV-seropositive. The chain couples TRBV4-2 to TRBJ2-2; the match to TRBD2 covers 11 bases. Sequencing was performed on PBMCs. This chain's CDR3 is CASSQGLAGFGELFF. The CDR3 DNA follows: TGTGCCAGCAGCCAAGGACTAGCGGGGTTCGGGGAGCTGTTTTTT.